The clone carrying this TCR beta chain turned up a few times. What it binds is not known. This sample stems from a study of T cells after yellow fever vaccination. The study's findings and limits: When the response was secondary, it was weaker but reached its peak faster, day 5 versus 15. Subsequent booster samples again held most clones from primary vaccination (approximately 95% CD4, about 90% CD8).

The CDR3 loop spans 13 amino acids. Germline CDR1 MGHDK, CDR2 SYGVNS. The V and J ends lost 8 bases and 2 bases respectively, with 11 bases between them. A single record per CDR3 protein comes from TCRdb applying MiXCR to the 5' RACE reads. The sample shows about 630,000 distinct CDR3 sequences, 12% of them seen only once. The V call is TRBV25-1, the J call TRBJ2-3; no definite D call. The source material was PBMCs, sampled on the day of the yellow fever booster vaccination. The sequence came from a man aged 30-40 years who received the YFV17D yellow fever vaccine. Here the CDR3 DNA reads TGTGCCAGCTCGACCCCTCCCACAGATACGCAGTATTTT. It specifies CASSTPPTDTQYF.